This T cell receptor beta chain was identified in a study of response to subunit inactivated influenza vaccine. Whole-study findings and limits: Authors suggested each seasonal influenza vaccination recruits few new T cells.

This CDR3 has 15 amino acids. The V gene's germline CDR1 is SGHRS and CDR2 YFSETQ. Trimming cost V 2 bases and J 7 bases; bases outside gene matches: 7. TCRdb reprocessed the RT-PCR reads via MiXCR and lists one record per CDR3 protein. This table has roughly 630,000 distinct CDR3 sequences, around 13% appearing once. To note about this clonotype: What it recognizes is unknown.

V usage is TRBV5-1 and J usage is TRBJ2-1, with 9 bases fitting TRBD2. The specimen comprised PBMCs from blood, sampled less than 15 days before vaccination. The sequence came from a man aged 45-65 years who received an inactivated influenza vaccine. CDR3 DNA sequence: TGCGCCAGCAGCTTATTTGCGGGGGGGCCTAATGAGCAGTTCTTC. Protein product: CASSLFAGGPNEQFF.